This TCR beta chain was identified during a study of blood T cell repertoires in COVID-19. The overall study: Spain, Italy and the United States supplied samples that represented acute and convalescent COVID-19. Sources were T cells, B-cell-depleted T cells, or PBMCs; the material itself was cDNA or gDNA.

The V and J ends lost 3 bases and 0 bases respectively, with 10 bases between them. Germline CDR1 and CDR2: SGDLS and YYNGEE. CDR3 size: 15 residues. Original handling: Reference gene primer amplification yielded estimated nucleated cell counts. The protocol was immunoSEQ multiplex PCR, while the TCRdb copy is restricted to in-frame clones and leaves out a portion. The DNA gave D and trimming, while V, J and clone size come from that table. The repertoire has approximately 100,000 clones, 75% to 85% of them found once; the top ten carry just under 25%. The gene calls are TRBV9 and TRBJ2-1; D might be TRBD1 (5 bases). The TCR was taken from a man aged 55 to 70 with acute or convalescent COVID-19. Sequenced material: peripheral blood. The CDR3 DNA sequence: TGTGCCAGCAGCGAGAGCCAGGGCTCCTACAATGAGCAGTTCTTC. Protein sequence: CASSESQGSYNEQFF.